This T cell receptor (beta chain) was captured by sequencing in a study of blood T cell repertoires in COVID-19. The data were produced by immunoSEQ multiplex PCR, yet TCRdb's version contains in-frame clones alone and is incomplete. The table shows roughly 410,000 clones, with around 92% occurring only once. V lost 5 bases and J lost 2; bases outside the gene matches: 5. Germline CDR1 and CDR2: LNHDA and SQIVND (reference sequence). The CDR3 loop spans 15 amino acids. This chain joins TRBV19 and TRBJ1-3; TRBD1 matches at 8 bases. This TCR derives from a man aged 40-55 years with acute or convalescent COVID-19. Source material: peripheral blood. CDR3 nucleotides: TGTGCCAGTAGTCTCTCGACAGGGGCTGGAAACACCATATATTTT. Its translation is CASSLSTGAGNTIYF.